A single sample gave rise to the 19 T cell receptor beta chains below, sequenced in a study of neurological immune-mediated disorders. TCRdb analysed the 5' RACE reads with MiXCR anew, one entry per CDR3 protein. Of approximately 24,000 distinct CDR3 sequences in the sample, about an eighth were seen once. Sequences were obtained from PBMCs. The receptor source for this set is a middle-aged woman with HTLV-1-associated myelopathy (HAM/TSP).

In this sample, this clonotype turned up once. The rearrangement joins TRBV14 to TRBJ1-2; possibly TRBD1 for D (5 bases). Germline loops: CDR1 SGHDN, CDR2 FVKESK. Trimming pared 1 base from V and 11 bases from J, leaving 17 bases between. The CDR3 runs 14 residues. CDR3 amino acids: CASSQAHGGGRYTF. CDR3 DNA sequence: TGTGCCAGCAGCCAAGCCCACGGGGGGGGACGTTACACCTTC.

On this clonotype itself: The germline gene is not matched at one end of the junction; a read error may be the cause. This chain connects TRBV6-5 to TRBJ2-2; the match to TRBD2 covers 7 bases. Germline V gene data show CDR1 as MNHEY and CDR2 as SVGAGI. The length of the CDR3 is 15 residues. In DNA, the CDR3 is TGTGCCAACAGCCTACGACCGGGAGGCACTGGGGAGCTGTATTTT. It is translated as CANSLRPGGTGELYF.

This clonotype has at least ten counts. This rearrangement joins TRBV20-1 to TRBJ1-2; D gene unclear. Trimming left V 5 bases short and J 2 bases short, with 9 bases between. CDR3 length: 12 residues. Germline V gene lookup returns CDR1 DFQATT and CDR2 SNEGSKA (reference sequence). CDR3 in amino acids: CSAPDPNYGYTF. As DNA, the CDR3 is TGCAGTGCTCCCGACCCAAACTATGGCTACACCTTC.

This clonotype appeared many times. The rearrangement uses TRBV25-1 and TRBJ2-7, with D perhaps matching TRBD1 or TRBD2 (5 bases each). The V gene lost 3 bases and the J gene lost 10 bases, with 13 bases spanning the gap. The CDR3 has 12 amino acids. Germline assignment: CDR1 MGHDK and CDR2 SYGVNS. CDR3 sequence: CASSDPGTIQYF. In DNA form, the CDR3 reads TGTGCCAGCAGTGACCCTGGGACCATACAGTACTTC.

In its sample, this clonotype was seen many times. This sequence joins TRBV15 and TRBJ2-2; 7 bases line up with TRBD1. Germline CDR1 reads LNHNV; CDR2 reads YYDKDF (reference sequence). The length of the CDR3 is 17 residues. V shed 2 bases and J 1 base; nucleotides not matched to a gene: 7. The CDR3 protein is CATSRKTGNLNTGELFF. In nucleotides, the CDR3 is TGTGCCACCAGCAGAAAGACAGGGAATCTGAACACCGGGGAGCTGTTTTTT. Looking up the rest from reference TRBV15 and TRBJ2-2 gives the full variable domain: DAMVIQNPRYQVTQFGKPVTLSCSQTLNHNVMYWYQQKSSQAPKLLFHYYDKDFNNEADTPDNFQSRRPNTSFCFLDIRSPGLGDTAMYLCATSRKTGNLNTGELFFGEGSRLTVL.

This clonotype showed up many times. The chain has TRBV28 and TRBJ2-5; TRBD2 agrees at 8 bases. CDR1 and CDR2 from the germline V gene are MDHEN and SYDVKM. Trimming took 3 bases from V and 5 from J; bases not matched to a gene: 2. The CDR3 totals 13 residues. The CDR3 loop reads CASSFRGGETQYF. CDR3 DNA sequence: TGTGCCAGCAGTTTTCGGGGGGGGGAGACCCAGTACTTC.

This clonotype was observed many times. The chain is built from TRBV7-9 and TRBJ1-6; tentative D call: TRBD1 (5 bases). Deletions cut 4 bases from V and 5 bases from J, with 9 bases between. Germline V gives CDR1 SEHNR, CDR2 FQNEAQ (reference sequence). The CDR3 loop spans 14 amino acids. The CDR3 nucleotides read TGTGCCAGCAGCTCATTGACAGATAATTCACCCCTCCACTTT. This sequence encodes CASSSLTDNSPLHF.

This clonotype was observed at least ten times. The CDR3, as DNA: TGTGCCAGCAGACCTACTAGCGGGGGGACCTGGGATGAGCAGTTCTTC. Translated: CASRPTSGGTWDEQFF. The genes are TRBV7-7 and TRBJ2-1; 12 nucleotides align to TRBD2. From germline, CDR1 is SSHAT and CDR2 FNYEAQ (reference sequence). The length of the CDR3 is 16 residues. J lost 8 bases, V lost 6 bases, and 11 bases had no gene match.

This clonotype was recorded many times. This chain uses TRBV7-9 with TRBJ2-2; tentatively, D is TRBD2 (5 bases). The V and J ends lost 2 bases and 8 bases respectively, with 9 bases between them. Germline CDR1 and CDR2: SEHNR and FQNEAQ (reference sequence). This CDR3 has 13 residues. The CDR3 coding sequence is TGTGCCAGCAGCTTAACGGGGAGTGGGGAGCTGTTTTTT. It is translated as CASSLTGSGELFF.

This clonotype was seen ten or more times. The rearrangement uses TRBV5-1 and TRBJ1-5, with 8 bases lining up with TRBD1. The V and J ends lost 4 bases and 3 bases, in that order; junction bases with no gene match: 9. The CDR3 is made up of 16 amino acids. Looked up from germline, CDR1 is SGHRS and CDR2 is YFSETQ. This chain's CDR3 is CASSPLGGQDNQPQHF. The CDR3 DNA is TGCGCCAGCAGCCCGCTCGGGGGACAGGACAATCAGCCCCAGCATTTT.

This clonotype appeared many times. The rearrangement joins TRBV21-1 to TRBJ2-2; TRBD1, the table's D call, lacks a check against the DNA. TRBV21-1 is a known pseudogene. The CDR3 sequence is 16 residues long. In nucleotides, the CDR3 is TGTGCCAGCAGCAAAGTACCCGGGGATAGGAACGGGGAGCTGTTTTTT. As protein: CASSKVPGDRNGELFF.

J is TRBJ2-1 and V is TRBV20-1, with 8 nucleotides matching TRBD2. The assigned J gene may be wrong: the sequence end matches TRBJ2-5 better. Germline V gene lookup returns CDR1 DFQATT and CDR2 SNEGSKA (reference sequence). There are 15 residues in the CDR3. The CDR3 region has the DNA TGCAGTGCTAGAGATCCTTTCGGGGGGGAGGAGACCCAGTACTTC. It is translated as CSARDPFGGEETQYF.

The CDR3 spells CSAPRRDGSGGEGYEQYF. Here the CDR3 DNA reads TGCAGTGCCCCCCGGAGGGATGGGTCAGGGGGCGAGGGGTACGAGCAGTACTTC. The chain has TRBV20-1 and TRBJ2-7; TRBD1 matches 8 bases. With V trimmed by 6 bases and J by 4 bases, 23 bases remained unmatched. The CDR3 totals 18 residues. The V gene's germline CDR1 is DFQATT and CDR2 SNEGSKA (reference sequence).

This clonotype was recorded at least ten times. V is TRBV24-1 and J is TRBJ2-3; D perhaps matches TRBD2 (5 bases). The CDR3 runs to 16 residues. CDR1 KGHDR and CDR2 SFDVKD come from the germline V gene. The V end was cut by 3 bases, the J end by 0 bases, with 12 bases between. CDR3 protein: CATSDPGYSSTDTQYF. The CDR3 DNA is TGTGCCACCAGTGATCCGGGATACTCTAGCACAGATACGCAGTATTTT.

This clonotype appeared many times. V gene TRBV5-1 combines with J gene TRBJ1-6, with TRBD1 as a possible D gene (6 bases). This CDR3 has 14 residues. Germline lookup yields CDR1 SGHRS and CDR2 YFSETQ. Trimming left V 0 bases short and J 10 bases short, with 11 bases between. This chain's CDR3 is CASSLAGRGSPLHF. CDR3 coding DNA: TGCGCCAGCAGCTTGGCGGGCAGGGGATCACCCCTCCACTTT.

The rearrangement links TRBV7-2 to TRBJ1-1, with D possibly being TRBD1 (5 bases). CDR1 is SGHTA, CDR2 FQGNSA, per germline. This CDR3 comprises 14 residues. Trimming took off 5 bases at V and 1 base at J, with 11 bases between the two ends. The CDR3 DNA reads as TGTGCCAGCAGCCCTGGGGCGGCGAACACTGAAGCTTTCTTT. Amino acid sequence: CASSPGAANTEAFF.

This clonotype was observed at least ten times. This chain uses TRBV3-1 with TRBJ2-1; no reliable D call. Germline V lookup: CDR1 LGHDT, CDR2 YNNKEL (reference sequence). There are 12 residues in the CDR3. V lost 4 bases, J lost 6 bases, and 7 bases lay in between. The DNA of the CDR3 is TGTGCCAGCAGCCCGAGGATCAATGAGCAGTTCTTC. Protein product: CASSPRINEQFF.

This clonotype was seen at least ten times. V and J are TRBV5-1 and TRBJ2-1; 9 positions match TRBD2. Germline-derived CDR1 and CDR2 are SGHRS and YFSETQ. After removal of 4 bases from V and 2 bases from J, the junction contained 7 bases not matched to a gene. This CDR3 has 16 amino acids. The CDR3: CASSIMTSGTYNEQFF. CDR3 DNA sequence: TGCGCCAGCAGCATAATGACTAGCGGAACCTACAATGAGCAGTTCTTC.

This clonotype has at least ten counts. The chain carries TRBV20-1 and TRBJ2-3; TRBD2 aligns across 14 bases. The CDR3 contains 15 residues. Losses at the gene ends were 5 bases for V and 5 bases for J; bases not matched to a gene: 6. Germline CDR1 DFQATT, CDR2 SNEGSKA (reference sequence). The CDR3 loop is CSALTSGGEGDTQYF. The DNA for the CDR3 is TGCAGTGCTTTGACTAGCGGGGGGGAGGGAGATACGCAGTATTTT.